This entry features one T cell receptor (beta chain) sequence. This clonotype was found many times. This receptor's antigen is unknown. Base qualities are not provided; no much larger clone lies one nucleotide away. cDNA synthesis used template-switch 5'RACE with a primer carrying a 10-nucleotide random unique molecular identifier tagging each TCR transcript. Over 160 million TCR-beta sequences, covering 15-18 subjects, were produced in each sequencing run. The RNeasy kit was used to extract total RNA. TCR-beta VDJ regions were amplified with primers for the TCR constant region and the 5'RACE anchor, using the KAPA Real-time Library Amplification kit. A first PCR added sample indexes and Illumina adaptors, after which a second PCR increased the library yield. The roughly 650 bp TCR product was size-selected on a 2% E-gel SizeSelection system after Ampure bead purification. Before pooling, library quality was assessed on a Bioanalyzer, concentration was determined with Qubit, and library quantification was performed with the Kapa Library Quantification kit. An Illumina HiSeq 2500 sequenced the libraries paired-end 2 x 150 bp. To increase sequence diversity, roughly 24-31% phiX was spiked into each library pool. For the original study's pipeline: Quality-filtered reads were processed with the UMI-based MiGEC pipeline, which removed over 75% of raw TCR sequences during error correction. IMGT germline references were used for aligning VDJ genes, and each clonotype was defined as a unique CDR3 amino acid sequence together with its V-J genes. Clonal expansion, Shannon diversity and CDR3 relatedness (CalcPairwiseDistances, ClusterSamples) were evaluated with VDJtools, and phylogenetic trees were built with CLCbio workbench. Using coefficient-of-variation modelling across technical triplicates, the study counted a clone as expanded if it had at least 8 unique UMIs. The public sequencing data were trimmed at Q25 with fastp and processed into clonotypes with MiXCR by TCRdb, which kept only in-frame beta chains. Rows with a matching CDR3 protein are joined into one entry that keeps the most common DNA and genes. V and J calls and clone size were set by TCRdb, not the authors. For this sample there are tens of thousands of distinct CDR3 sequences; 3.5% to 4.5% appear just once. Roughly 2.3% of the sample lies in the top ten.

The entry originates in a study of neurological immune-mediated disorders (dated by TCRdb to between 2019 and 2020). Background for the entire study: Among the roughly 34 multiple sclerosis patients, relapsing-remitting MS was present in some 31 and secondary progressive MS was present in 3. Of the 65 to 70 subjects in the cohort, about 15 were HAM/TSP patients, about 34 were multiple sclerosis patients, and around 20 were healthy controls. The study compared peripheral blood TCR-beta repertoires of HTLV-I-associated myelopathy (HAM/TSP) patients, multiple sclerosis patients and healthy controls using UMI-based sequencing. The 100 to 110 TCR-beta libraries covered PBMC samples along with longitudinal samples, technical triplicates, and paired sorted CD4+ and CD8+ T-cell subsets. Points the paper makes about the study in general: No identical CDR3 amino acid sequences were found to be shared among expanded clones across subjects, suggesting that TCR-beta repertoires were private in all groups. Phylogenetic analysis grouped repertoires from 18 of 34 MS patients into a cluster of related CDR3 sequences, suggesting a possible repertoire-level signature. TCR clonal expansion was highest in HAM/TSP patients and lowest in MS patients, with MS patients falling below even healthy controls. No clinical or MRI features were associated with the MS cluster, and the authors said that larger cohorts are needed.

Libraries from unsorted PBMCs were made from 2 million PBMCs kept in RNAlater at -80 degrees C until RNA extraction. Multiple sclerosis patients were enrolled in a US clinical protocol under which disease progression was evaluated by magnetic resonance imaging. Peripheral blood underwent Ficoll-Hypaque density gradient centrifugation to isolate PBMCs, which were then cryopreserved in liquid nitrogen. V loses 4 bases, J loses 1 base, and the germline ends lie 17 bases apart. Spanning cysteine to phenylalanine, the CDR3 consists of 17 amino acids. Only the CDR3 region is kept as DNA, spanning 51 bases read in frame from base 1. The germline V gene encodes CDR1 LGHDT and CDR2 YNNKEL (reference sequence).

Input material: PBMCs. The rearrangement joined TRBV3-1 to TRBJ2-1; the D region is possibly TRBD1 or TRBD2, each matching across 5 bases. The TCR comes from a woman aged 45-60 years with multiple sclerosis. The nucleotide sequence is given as TGTGCCAGCAGCCCGCTATCCGGGGCTGTGTCCTACAATGAGCAGTTCTTC. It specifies CASSPLSGAVSYNEQFF.